Below are 32 T cell receptor beta chains sequenced from a single sample in a study of T cells in Graves' hyperthyroidism and ophthalmopathy. Researchers took RNA transcripts and amplified the TCR beta CDR3 regions from them. A first-round RT-PCR of the TCR CDR3 used the HTBI primer set. TCRdb reprocessed the multiplex PCR reads with MiXCR, giving one entry per CDR3 protein. The sample lists about 540,000 distinct CDR3 sequences; around 46% were seen once. The sequenced sample was peripheral blood or thyroid tissue (not recorded which). The receptors were gathered from a woman aged 18-29 years with Graves' hyperthyroidism.

The chain is built from TRBV7-2 and TRBJ1-6; the D gene is possibly TRBD1 (5 bases). This CDR3 has 15 amino acids. The V end lost 5 bases, the J end lost 6 bases, and 14 bases lay between the germline ends. Germline V gene data show CDR1 as SGHTA and CDR2 as FQGNSA. The CDR3: CASSPSTGRNSPLHF. In nucleotides, the CDR3 is TGTGCCAGCAGCCCATCGACGGGGCGTAATTCACCCCTCCACTTT. Together with reference TRBV7-2 and TRBJ1-6, the CDR3 gives the full variable domain: GAGVSQSPSNKVTEKGKDVELRCDPISGHTALYWYRQSLGQGLEFLIYFQGNSAPDKSGLPSDRFSAERTGGSVSTLTIQRTQQEDSAVYLCASSPSTGRNSPLHFGNGTRLTVT.

V is TRBV20-1 and J is TRBJ2-2; 12 bases match TRBD2. Per germline, CDR1 DFQATT and CDR2 SNEGSKA (reference sequence). Unmatched junction bases numbered 7, after V lost 4 bases and J lost 4 bases. The CDR3 extends over 16 amino acids. CDR3 residues: CSATASGRAFTGELFF. As DNA, the CDR3 is TGCAGTGCTACAGCTAGCGGGAGGGCCTTCACCGGGGAGCTGTTTTTT.

Comment on this clonotype: No DNA is shown, since the ends of the CDR3 on it are uncertain; the CDR3 is the one TCRdb lists. The rearrangement joins TRBV7-2 to TRBJ1-2. The length of the CDR3 is 18 amino acids, counting both ends. Looked up from germline, CDR1 is SGHTA and CDR2 is FQGNSA. CDR3: CASSIYLCSSRIGDGYTF.

This clonotype has a handful of counts. The rearrangement uses TRBV3-1 and TRBJ2-7, with a tentative D call TRBD2 (6 bases). The CDR3 is 13 residues long. Between the trimmed V and J ends, which lost 5 bases and 5 bases, there was a span of 13 bases. Per the germline V gene, CDR1 is LGHDT and CDR2 is YNNKEL (reference sequence). This CDR3 reads CASSKTRMNEQYF. The CDR3 nucleotides are TGTGCCAGCAGCAAGACTAGAATGAACGAGCAGTACTTC.

This rearrangement joins TRBV29-1 to TRBJ1-2; 8 bases map to TRBD1. There are 14 residues in the CDR3. CDR1 SQVTM and CDR2 ANQGSEA come from the germline V gene. V shed 5 bases and J 3 bases; nucleotides not matched to a gene: 8. CDR3 DNA: TGCAGCGTTAGGGCAGGGGGCGTCCACTATGGCTACACCTTC. It codes for CSVRAGGVHYGYTF. Full variable domain (remainder filled in from reference TRBV29-1 and TRBJ1-2): SAVISQKPSRDICQRGTSLTIQCQVDSQVTMMFWYRQQPGQSLTLIATANQGSEATYESGFVIDKFPISRPNLTFSTLTVSNMSPEDSSIYLCSVRAGGVHYGYTFGSGTRLTVV.

The J gene is TRBJ1-2, the V gene TRBV10-3; D possibly corresponds to TRBD1 (5 bases). The CDR3 has 16 amino acids. The ends were cut back, 0 bases at V and 2 bases at J, with 13 bases in the middle. Germline V gene data show CDR1 as ENHRY and CDR2 as SYGVKD. The CDR3 region is CAISESWGEINYGYTF. CDR3 sequence (DNA): TGTGCCATCAGTGAGTCGTGGGGGGAGATAAACTATGGCTACACCTTC.

V gene TRBV10-3 combines with J gene TRBJ2-5, with TRBD2 matching 8 bases. Trimming cost V 5 bases and J 5 bases; bases outside gene matches: 7. This CDR3 has 14 residues. CDR1 and CDR2 (germline): ENHRY, SYGVKD. Here the CDR3 reads CAISPGLVQETQYF. Here the CDR3 DNA reads TGTGCCATCAGTCCGGGACTAGTTCAGGAGACCCAGTACTTC.

Regarding this clonotype: Without the conserved terminal phenylalanine or tryptophan, this CDR3 likely stems from a read error. This chain connects TRBV5-1 to TRBJ1-1; D is perhaps TRBD1 (5 bases). CDR1 and CDR2 from the germline V gene are SGHRS and YFSETQ. This CDR3 has 14 amino acids. Deletions cut 4 bases from V and 3 bases from J, with 13 bases between. CDR3 sequence reads: CASSRSGGDTEAFL. The CDR3 nucleotides read TGCGCCAGCAGCCGGAGCGGGGGGGACACTGAAGCTTTCCTT.

This clonotype was picked up a small number of times. The CDR3 spells CAISESTGEVGNTIYF. CDR3 sequence (DNA): TGTGCCATCAGTGAGTCTACAGGGGAGGTCGGGAACACCATATATTTT. The chain has TRBV10-3 and TRBJ1-3; 7 bases line up with TRBD1. The V segment lost 0 bases and the J segment 7 bases; nucleotides outside the gene matches: 9. This CDR3 comprises 16 residues. The germline gives CDR1 ENHRY, CDR2 SYGVKD.

A single count supports this clonotype. The CDR3 reads CASRRYTQYF. CDR3 nucleotides: TGTGCCAGCCGGAGGTATACGCAGTATTTT. The chain employs TRBV7-9 and TRBJ1-5; D possibly corresponds to TRBD2 (5 bases). The DNA end is a closer match to TRBJ2-3, so the J assignment may be wrong. Germline-derived CDR1 and CDR2 are SEHNR and FQNEAQ (reference sequence). This CDR3 is built from 10 residues.

This clonotype was recorded only once. The junction and the germline gene differ at one end; a read error may be behind it. The chain recombines TRBV9 with TRBJ1-4; possible D gene TRBD1, 5 bases. Germline CDR1 SGDLS, CDR2 YYNGEE. The CDR3 contains 15 residues. The CDR3 DNA reads as TGTGCCAGCAGCGTAGGAGGCCTCCCGGGGGAAAAACCGTTTTTT. Its translation is CASSVGGLPGEKPFF.

This clonotype was picked up many times. The chain recombines TRBV4-1 with TRBJ1-2; D unresolved. The CDR3 consists of 15 residues. The germline V gene encodes CDR1 MGHRA and CDR2 YSYEKL. The germline V and J ends were trimmed by 0 bases and 4 bases, with 12 bases remaining between them. The CDR3 reads CASSQDPLKRYGYTF. The CDR3 DNA sequence: TGCGCCAGCAGCCAAGATCCCCTGAAGCGCTATGGCTACACCTTC.

CDR3: CASSYRVNEQFF. In DNA, the CDR3 is TGTGCCAGCAGTTACAGGGTCAATGAGCAGTTCTTC. The rearrangement links TRBV6-6 to TRBJ2-1; D call uncertain. Between the trimmed V and J ends, which lost 2 bases and 6 bases, there was a span of 5 bases. The germline gives CDR1 MNHNY, CDR2 SVGAGI (reference sequence). The CDR3 is made up of 12 amino acids.

V is TRBV13 and J is TRBJ2-7; D is perhaps TRBD1 (5 bases). Trimming stripped 5 bases from V and 3 bases from J, with 14 bases between. Looked up from germline, CDR1 is PRHDT and CDR2 is FYEKMQ (reference sequence). The CDR3 has 14 amino acids. The CDR3 DNA reads as TGTGCCAGCAGCCCCAGGGTATCGGGCTACGAGCAGTACTTC. Translating gives CASSPRVSGYEQYF.

CDR3 nucleotides: TGTGCCAGCAGCCAGGGGGTCGCGGAGTACAATGAGCAGTACTTC. Translation: CASSQGVAEYNEQYF. The chain combines TRBV11-1 with TRBJ2-1, with 7 bases matching TRBD1. The end of the DNA aligns better with TRBJ2-7, so the J call may be wrong. Looked up from germline, CDR1 is SGHAT and CDR2 is FQDESV (reference sequence). The CDR3 length is 15 residues.

The V and J genes are TRBV20-1 and TRBJ2-3; 12 bases align to TRBD1. With 3 bases clipped from V and 0 bases from J, the junction kept 7 bases outside the gene matches. The CDR3 has 17 amino acids. The germline CDR1 and CDR2 sequences are DFQATT and SNEGSKA (reference sequence). The CDR3 spells CSASTGTGGPSTDTQYF. The CDR3 DNA is TGCAGTGCTAGCACCGGGACAGGGGGCCCAAGCACAGATACGCAGTATTTT.

The CDR3, as DNA: TGCAGCTCGGGACTAGCGGGTTACGAGCAGTACTTC. Its protein product is CSSGLAGYEQYF. The J gene is TRBJ2-7, the V gene TRBV29-1; 12 positions match TRBD2. V gave up 8 bases and J gave up 4 bases; unmatched junction bases: 3. Germline loops: CDR1 SQVTM, CDR2 ANQGSEA. This CDR3 has 12 residues.

This sequence joins TRBV12-3 or TRBV12-4 and TRBJ2-1; D ambiguous. The CDR3 consists of 13 residues. V was clipped by 2 bases and J by 4 bases, with 6 bases between them. CDR3 sequence reads: CASSLLVYNEQFF. CDR3 in DNA: TGTGCCAGCAGTTTACTAGTATACAATGAGCAGTTCTTC.

This sequence joins TRBV19 and TRBJ1-2; D unresolved. V lost 11 bases to trimming and J lost 2 bases, with 21 bases between them. This CDR3 comprises 15 residues. Germline-derived CDR1 and CDR2 are LNHDA and SQIVND (reference sequence). The CDR3 loop is CAPPKYQTVNYGYTF. The CDR3 DNA follows: TGTGCCCCACCGAAATATCAGACCGTCAACTATGGCTACACCTTC.

This clonotype was observed at least ten times. The chain links TRBV24-1 to TRBJ1-5, with a weak D call TRBD1 (5 bases). Trimming removed 2 bases from V and 5 bases from J, with 12 bases in between. Looked up from germline, CDR1 is KGHDR and CDR2 is SFDVKD. This CDR3 contains 15 residues. CDR3 sequence (DNA): TGTGCCACCAGTGATTCGGGGGACCGAGATCAGCCCCAGCATTTT. Protein sequence: CATSDSGDRDQPQHF.

The chain is built from TRBV20-1 and TRBJ2-7; D uncertain. In germline, CDR1 is DFQATT, CDR2 SNEGSKA (reference sequence). CDR3 size: 9 residues. Trimming took 7 bases from V and 3 from J, leaving 4 bases between them. CDR3 region: CSESYEQYF. CDR3 nucleotide sequence: TGCAGTGAGAGCTACGAGCAGTACTTC.

Ten or more counts support this clonotype. The rearrangement links TRBV4-1 to TRBJ2-5; 9 bases line up with TRBD1. Per the germline V gene, CDR1 is MGHRA and CDR2 is YSYEKL. The trim removed 2 bases at V and 4 bases at J, leaving 2 bases unmatched. CDR3 length: 14 residues. The CDR3: CASSQPGQGETQYF. The CDR3 nucleotides are TGCGCCAGCAGCCAACCGGGACAGGGAGAGACCCAGTACTTC.

At least ten counts were recorded for this clonotype. A junction boundary mismatches the germline segment, possibly from a read error. This sequence joins TRBV4-1 and TRBJ2-7; TRBD2 is a possible D gene (6 bases). CDR1 is MGHRA and CDR2 is YSYEKL in the germline V gene. The CDR3 spans 13 residues. CDR3 nucleotides: TGTGCCAGCAGCCAAGAGCGGGCCTACGAGCAGTACTTC. Its translation: CASSQERAYEQYF.

The sample holds a few counts of this clonotype. The chain recombines TRBV5-1 with TRBJ1-1; perhaps TRBD1 as D (5 bases). Trimming stripped 0 bases from V and 5 bases from J, with 14 bases between. The germline gives CDR1 SGHRS, CDR2 YFSETQ. The CDR3 contains 15 residues. CDR3 protein: CASSLARGFRTEAFF. For the CDR3, the DNA is TGCGCCAGCAGCTTGGCCCGGGGCTTCCGGACTGAAGCTTTCTTT.

The V and J genes are TRBV29-1 and TRBJ2-5, with TRBD1 matching 7 bases. The ends lost 3 bases at V and 4 bases at J; junction bases unmatched: 8. The CDR3 sequence is 14 residues long. In germline, CDR1 is SQVTM, CDR2 ANQGSEA. CDR3 DNA sequence: TGCAGCGTTGAGACAGGGAACCGAGGAGAGACCCAGTACTTC. The encoded protein is CSVETGNRGETQYF.

This chain uses TRBV7-9 with TRBJ1-1; 9 bases are a match to TRBD1. There are 17 residues in the CDR3. V lost 5 bases and J lost 5; bases outside the gene matches: 15. In germline, CDR1 is SEHNR, CDR2 FQNEAQ (reference sequence). CDR3 sequence reads: CASSDGTGWRVVTEAFF. For the CDR3, the DNA is TGTGCCAGCAGCGACGGGACAGGGTGGAGAGTGGTGACTGAAGCTTTCTTT.

This clonotype appeared a single time. This chain uses TRBV6-2 or TRBV6-3 with TRBJ2-1; 7 nucleotides line up with TRBD2. The CDR3 consists of 16 residues. After removal of 4 bases from V and 4 bases from J, the junction contained 10 bases not matched to a gene. CDR1 is MNHEY, CDR2 SVGEGT, per germline. CDR3 DNA: TGTGCCAGCAGTTTCGGGGGAGGGCCGGTTTACAATGAGCAGTTCTTC. Residues: CASSFGGGPVYNEQFF.

A remark on this clonotype: Since the CDR3 does not end with the conserved phenylalanine or tryptophan, this likely comes from a read error. The J gene is TRBJ1-1, the V gene TRBV5-1; D is possibly TRBD1 (5 bases). V lost 0 bases, J lost 3 bases, and 12 bases lay in between. Germline CDR1 is SGHRS and CDR2 is YFSETQ. This CDR3 has 15 residues. In nucleotides, the CDR3 is TGCGCCAGCAGCTTGGTTGTGGGGGTAGACACTGAAGCTTTCGTT. Translated, it gives CASSLVVGVDTEAFV.

V and J are TRBV2 and TRBJ1-5; D might be TRBD1 (6 bases). The CDR3 has 15 residues. V dropped 5 bases and J dropped 5 bases, with 16 bases sitting between them. Looked up from germline, CDR1 is SNHLY and CDR2 is FYNNEI. The CDR3 region has the DNA TGTGCCAGCAGTTTATCAAAGGGGGTCGATCAGCCCCAGCATTTT. Amino acids: CASSLSKGVDQPQHF.

This clonotype was counted at least ten times. The rearrangement uses TRBV29-1 and TRBJ2-5; 10 bases fit TRBD1. The CDR3 contains 14 residues. The junction had 10 bases not matched to a gene; V was cut back by 7 bases and J by 5 bases. Germline lookup yields CDR1 SQVTM and CDR2 ANQGSEA. The CDR3 DNA reads as TGCAGCGCTAGGGACAGGGGCCCGTGGGAGACCCAGTACTTC. This translates into CSARDRGPWETQYF.

This clonotype was recorded at least ten times. The chain employs TRBV20-1 and TRBJ1-3; D unclear. With 2 bases removed from V and 2 bases from J, the gap between germline ends came to 13 bases. The CDR3 has 15 amino acids. Germline CDR1 reads DFQATT; CDR2 reads SNEGSKA (reference sequence). The CDR3 spells CSARSGFRAGNTIYF. As DNA, the CDR3 is TGCAGTGCTAGAAGTGGCTTTAGGGCTGGAAACACCATATATTTT.

The chain recombines TRBV19 with TRBJ2-3; 16 bases agree with TRBD2. CDR3 length equals 18 residues. Germline V gives CDR1 LNHDA, CDR2 SQIVND (reference sequence). Losses at the gene ends were 3 bases for V and 1 base for J; bases not matched to a gene: 4. CDR3 sequence: CASSMGLAGGPRTDTQYF. The CDR3 coding sequence is TGTGCCAGTAGTATGGGACTAGCGGGAGGGCCTCGCACAGATACGCAGTATTTT.